This TCR beta chain derives from a study of blood T cell repertoires in COVID-19. In the study overall: The study drew acute and convalescent COVID-19 samples from the United States, Italy and Spain.

The protocol was immunoSEQ multiplex PCR, while the TCRdb copy is restricted to in-frame clones and leaves out a portion. The sample shows roughly 330,000 clones, approximately 84% of them seen only once. The age range of participants was 18 to 89 years, with residence in under 30 US areas. The specimen was PBMCs or T cells enriched from blood (not recorded which). The receptor's source is a woman aged 18 to 35 who had recovered from COVID-19.

CDR3 sequence reads: CASSTGQGTVNTGELFF. CDR3 nucleotides: TGCGCCAGCAGCACCGGACAGGGGACGGTAAACACCGGGGAGCTGTTTTTT. This chain links TRBV5-1 with TRBJ2-2, with 9 bases identical to TRBD1. The CDR3 covers 17 residues. Germline V gives CDR1 SGHRS, CDR2 YFSETQ. Losses at the gene ends were 4 bases for V and 2 bases for J; bases not matched to a gene: 9.